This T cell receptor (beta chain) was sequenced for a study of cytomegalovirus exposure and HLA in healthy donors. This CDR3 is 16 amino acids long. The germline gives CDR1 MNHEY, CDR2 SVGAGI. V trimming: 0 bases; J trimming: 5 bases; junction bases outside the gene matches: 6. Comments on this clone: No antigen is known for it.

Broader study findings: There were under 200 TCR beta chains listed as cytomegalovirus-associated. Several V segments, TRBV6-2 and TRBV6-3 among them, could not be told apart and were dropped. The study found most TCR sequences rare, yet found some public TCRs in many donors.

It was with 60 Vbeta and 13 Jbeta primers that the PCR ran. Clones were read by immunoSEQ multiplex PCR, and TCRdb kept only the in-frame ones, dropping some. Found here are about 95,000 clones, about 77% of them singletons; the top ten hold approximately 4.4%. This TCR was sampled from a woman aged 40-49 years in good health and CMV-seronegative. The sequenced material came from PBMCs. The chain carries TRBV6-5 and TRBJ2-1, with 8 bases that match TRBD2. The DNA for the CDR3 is TGTGCCAGCAGTTACTCGTCCGGGGGGGCCGACAATGAGCAGTTCTTC. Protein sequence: CASSYSSGGADNEQFF.